The clone carrying this TCR beta chain was seen a single time. The entry originates in a study of blood T cell repertoires in COVID-19. Trimming cost V 0 bases and J 5 bases, with 15 bases left between them. Germline CDR1 and CDR2: SGHRS and YFSETQ. CDR3 length: 15 amino acids. The protocol was immunoSEQ multiplex PCR, while the TCRdb copy is restricted to in-frame clones and leaves out a portion. Among some 25,000 clones listed, just over 90% were seen once. This clonotype originated in a man aged 65 to 79 with active COVID-19. The chain has TRBV5-1 and TRBJ2-7; TRBD1 is a possible D gene (6 bases). Source material: peripheral blood. The DNA of the CDR3 is TGCGCCAGCAGCTTGGTCACAGGGTTTAATAACGAGCAGTACTTC. Translated, it gives CASSLVTGFNNEQYF.